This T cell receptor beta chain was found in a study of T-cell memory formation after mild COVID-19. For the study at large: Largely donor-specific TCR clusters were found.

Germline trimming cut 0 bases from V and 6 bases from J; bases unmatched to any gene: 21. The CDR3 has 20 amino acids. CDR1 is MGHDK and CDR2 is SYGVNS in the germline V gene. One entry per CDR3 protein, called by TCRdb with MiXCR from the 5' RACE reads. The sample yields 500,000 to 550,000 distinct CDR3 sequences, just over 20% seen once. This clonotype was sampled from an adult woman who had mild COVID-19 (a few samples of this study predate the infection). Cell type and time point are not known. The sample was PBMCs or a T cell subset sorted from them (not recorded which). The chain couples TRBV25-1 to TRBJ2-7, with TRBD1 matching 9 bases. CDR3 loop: CASSEYIRAGTGFSPSEQYF. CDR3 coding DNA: TGTGCCAGCAGTGAATATATCAGGGCGGGGACAGGGTTTAGCCCTAGCGAGCAGTACTTC.